Below, 26 T cell receptor beta chains from the same sample are listed, as sequenced in a study of vaccination effects on CD4 cells after COVID-19. Antigen-specific CD4+ T cells were expanded (with viral peptide pools) by the ViraFEST assay ahead of sequencing. Following culture for approximately ten days, CD4+ T cells were isolated. None of these healthy vaccinees had been infected with SARS-CoV-2 before vaccination. Clones were sequenced by immunoSEQ multiplex PCR, and TCRdb holds only the in-frame ones, with some missing. The sample lists 65,000 to 90,000 clones; 78% were seen once. These receptors' antigens are unknown. The source was CD4+ T cells from PBMCs cultured with SARS-CoV-2 spike peptides, collected before COVID-19 vaccination. These TCRs come from a human donor who received a COVID-19 vaccine.

The chain recombines TRBV29-1 with TRBJ1-1; no reliable D call. CDR1 is SQVTM, CDR2 ANQGSEA, per germline. V was clipped by 3 bases and J by 3 bases, with 11 bases between them. The CDR3 spans 13 residues. The chain's CDR3 is CSVEGKGHTEAFF. CDR3 nucleotides: TGCAGCGTTGAGGGAAAAGGGCACACTGAAGCTTTCTTT.

The chain joins TRBV9 to TRBJ2-2; TRBD2 agrees at 9 bases. There are 18 residues in the CDR3. The V segment lost 1 base and the J segment 4 bases; nucleotides outside the gene matches: 11. Germline V CDR1 and CDR2: SGDLS, YYNGEE. CDR3 amino acids: CASSVTPGGGGRTGELFF. The CDR3 DNA sequence: TGTGCCAGCAGCGTAACCCCCGGCGGGGGGGGCCGCACCGGGGAGCTGTTTTTT.

V usage is TRBV18 and J usage is TRBJ2-5; TRBD1 is a possible D gene (5 bases). CDR3 length: 14 amino acids. Germline values: CDR1 KGHSH, CDR2 LQKENI. Trimming shortened V by 4 bases and J by 3 bases, and 12 bases separated the two germline ends. CDR3 in amino acids: CASSHRQTEETQYF. DNA of the CDR3: TGTGCCAGCTCACACCGACAGACCGAAGAGACCCAGTACTTC.

The CDR3 sequence: CASSQDATGGNTEAFF. Written as DNA, the CDR3 is TGTGCCAGCAGCCAAGATGCGACAGGGGGCAACACTGAAGCTTTCTTT. The gene calls are TRBV4-2 and TRBJ1-1, with TRBD1 matching over 10 bases. The V gene end was trimmed by 0 bases and the J gene end by 2 bases; junction bases not matched to a gene: 3. Germline loops: CDR1 LGHNA, CDR2 YNFKEQ. The CDR3 covers 16 residues.

V gene TRBV6-6 combines with J gene TRBJ1-1, with D perhaps matching TRBD1 (5 bases). Germline CDR1 is MNHNY and CDR2 is SVGAGI (reference sequence). There are 16 residues in the CDR3. The V end lost 2 bases, the J end lost 0 bases, and 13 bases lay between the germline ends. CDR3 nucleotides: TGTGCCAGCAGTTACCCCCCCGGGGGTGTGAACACTGAAGCTTTCTTT. Encoded protein: CASSYPPGGVNTEAFF.

The chain joins TRBV19 to TRBJ1-2; 8 bases match TRBD1. The CDR3 is made up of 14 amino acids. CDR1 is LNHDA and CDR2 is SQIVND in the germline V gene (reference sequence). Unmatched junction bases numbered 9, after V lost 4 bases and J lost 8 bases. The CDR3 sequence is CASSKKETGVGYTF. The CDR3 DNA reads as TGTGCCAGTAGTAAGAAAGAGACAGGGGTCGGCTACACCTTC.

The V gene is TRBV11-2, the J gene TRBJ2-2; D gene ambiguous. The CDR3 runs 13 residues. Germline V gene data show CDR1 as SGHAT and CDR2 as FQNNGV. Between the trimmed V and J ends, which lost 5 bases and 3 bases, there was a span of 7 bases. The CDR3, as DNA: TGTGCCAGCAGCGTAATCTACACCGGGGAGCTGTTTTTT. Encoded protein: CASSVIYTGELFF.

The V gene is TRBV7-2, the J gene TRBJ2-2; D not resolved. V gave up 2 bases and J gave up 1 base, with 5 bases separating them. CDR3 length equals 14 residues. Germline-derived CDR1 and CDR2 are SGHTA and FQGNSA. The CDR3: CASSLWQNTGELFF. The DNA of the CDR3 is TGTGCCAGCAGCTTATGGCAGAACACCGGGGAGCTGTTTTTT. The entire variable domain, with the rest obtained from reference TRBV7-2 and TRBJ2-2, is as follows: GAGVSQSPSNKVTEKGKDVELRCDPISGHTALYWYRQSLGQGLEFLIYFQGNSAPDKSGLPSDRFSAERTGGSVSTLTIQRTQQEDSAVYLCASSLWQNTGELFFGEGSRLTVL.

This chain links TRBV11-3 with TRBJ2-1; 7 positions match TRBD1. The CDR3 runs 14 residues. With V trimmed by 3 bases and J by 9 bases, 8 bases remained unmatched. Germline values: CDR1 SGHNT, CDR2 YENEEA. The CDR3 protein is CASSFGDRAGEQFF. In DNA form, the CDR3 reads TGTGCCAGCAGCTTCGGCGACAGGGCAGGTGAGCAGTTCTTC.

The chain employs TRBV19 and TRBJ1-4, with TRBD1 identical over 9 bases. With 5 bases clipped from V and 7 bases from J, the junction kept 11 bases outside the gene matches. The CDR3 consists of 16 residues. Germline assignment: CDR1 LNHDA and CDR2 SQIVND (reference sequence). The DNA of the CDR3 is TGTGCCAGTAGTGCACGACTCCGGGACAGGGTTGAAAAACTGTTTTTT. Protein: CASSARLRDRVEKLFF.

The genes are TRBV25-1 and TRBJ1-2, with 8 bases fitting TRBD1. CDR1 is MGHDK, CDR2 SYGVNS, per germline. The CDR3 is made up of 15 amino acids. J was trimmed by 4 bases and V by 2 bases; bases with no gene match: 6. The DNA of the CDR3 is TGTGCCAGCAGTGAAGGGGGACAGGCTCTCTATGGCTACACCTTC. Its translation is CASSEGGQALYGYTF.

The V gene is TRBV4-3, the J gene TRBJ1-2; D call uncertain. V gave up 1 base and J gave up 1 base, with 10 bases separating them. This CDR3 contains 15 residues. From germline, CDR1 is LGHNA and CDR2 YSLEER. The CDR3 sequence is CASSQVGGVNYGYTF. CDR3 nucleotides: TGCGCCAGCAGCCAAGTCGGTGGAGTTAACTATGGCTACACCTTC.

The J gene is TRBJ2-1, the V gene TRBV11-3; 7 positions agree with TRBD1. This CDR3 spans 15 amino acids. Trimming cost V 4 bases and J 4 bases; bases outside gene matches: 7. Germline V gene sequence: CDR1 SGHNT, CDR2 YENEEA. The CDR3 coding sequence is TGTGCCAGCAGCTCGTTCCAGGGGGTTTACAATGAGCAGTTCTTC. Protein product: CASSSFQGVYNEQFF.

The chain employs TRBV5-1 and TRBJ2-3; D uncertain. The CDR3 covers 13 residues. V lost 6 bases and J lost 1, with 9 bases in between. CDR1 and CDR2 from the germline V gene are SGHRS and YFSETQ. The CDR3 region has the DNA TGCGCCAGCAATGGGCAGGGCACAGATACGCAGTATTTT. This sequence encodes CASNGQGTDTQYF.

The CDR3 is CASSLAPGQLNTEAFF. In nucleotides, the CDR3 is TGTGCCAGCAGCTTAGCGCCGGGACAACTGAACACTGAAGCTTTCTTT. This chain links TRBV7-9 with TRBJ1-1, with D perhaps matching TRBD1 (6 bases). V lost 0 bases to trimming and J lost 0 bases, with 11 bases between them. This CDR3 region has 16 residues. Germline lookup yields CDR1 SEHNR and CDR2 FQNEAQ (reference sequence).

There are a few counts of this clone. V usage is TRBV19 and J usage is TRBJ2-1, with 7 bases that match TRBD1. This CDR3 region has 14 residues. The V segment lost 9 bases and the J segment 9 bases; nucleotides outside the gene matches: 14. The germline V gene has CDR1 LNHDA and CDR2 SQIVND (reference sequence). The CDR3 nucleotides read TGTGCCAGCCTGGGACAGCGTGGAACCAGTGAGCAGTTCTTC. Its protein is CASLGQRGTSEQFF.

The J gene is TRBJ1-4, the V gene TRBV10-1; D ambiguous. The V and J ends lost 0 bases and 5 bases respectively, with 4 bases between them. The CDR3 spans 13 residues. The germline V gene encodes CDR1 WNHNN and CDR2 SYGVQD (reference sequence). CDR3 sequence reads: CASSESLNEKLFF. The CDR3 nucleotides read TGCGCCAGCAGTGAGTCGTTGAATGAAAAACTGTTTTTT.

V and J are TRBV10-2 and TRBJ2-1; D might be TRBD1 (5 bases). The CDR3 has 13 amino acids. From germline, CDR1 is WSHSY and CDR2 SAAADI. Trimming took off 8 bases at V and 0 bases at J, with 8 bases between the two ends. The CDR3 here is CASERGSYNEQFF. The CDR3 DNA reads TGCGCCAGCGAAAGGGGCTCCTACAATGAGCAGTTCTTC.

The chain carries TRBV5-8 and TRBJ2-7, with D possibly matching TRBD2 (5 bases). Looked up from germline, CDR1 is SGHTS and CDR2 is YDEGEE. The CDR3 has 13 residues. With 1 base removed from V and 3 bases from J, the gap between germline ends came to 8 bases. CDR3 in amino acids: CASSLRRDYEQYV. CDR3 sequence (DNA): TGTGCCAGCAGCTTGAGACGGGACTACGAGCAGTACGTC.

The chain employs TRBV10-1 and TRBJ2-7; the match to TRBD1 covers 8 bases. The trim removed 3 bases at V and 5 bases at J, leaving 3 bases unmatched. This CDR3 has 13 amino acids. The germline CDR1 and CDR2 sequences are WNHNN and SYGVQD (reference sequence). The CDR3 region has the DNA TGCGCCAGCAGTGACCGACAGGGGAACGAGCAGTACGTC. Translated, it gives CASSDRQGNEQYV.

This sequence joins TRBV23-1 and TRBJ2-3; no reliable D call. TRBV23-1 is filed as an ORF, its function uncertain. V lost 2 bases and J 2 bases, leaving 17 bases between the germline ends. CDR3 length equals 17 residues. The CDR3 loop reads CASSQAERRINTDTQYF. In nucleotides, the CDR3 is TGCGCCAGCAGTCAAGCCGAGCGTCGGATAAACACAGATACGCAGTATTTT.

This clone was counted only a few times. V and J are TRBV4-1 and TRBJ1-5; 7 bases line up with TRBD1. The V and J ends lost 4 bases and 3 bases, in that order; junction bases with no gene match: 6. Germline V gene lookup returns CDR1 MGHRA and CDR2 YSYEKL. The CDR3 covers 15 residues. The CDR3 coding sequence is TGCGCCAGCAGCCCTCCGACAGGGATCAATCAGCCCCAGCATTTT. Its translation is CASSPPTGINQPQHF.

V and J are TRBV3-1 (or the pseudogene TRBV3-2) and TRBJ2-1; maybe TRBD2 (7 bases). V was cut by 1 base and J by 7 bases, with 17 bases left in between. The germline V gene encodes CDR1 LGHDT and CDR2 YNNKEL (reference sequence). This CDR3 is built from 16 residues. The CDR3 reads CASSQVGGRLVNEQFF. Here the CDR3 DNA reads TGTGCCAGCAGCCAAGTCGGGGGGCGCTTGGTTAATGAGCAGTTCTTC.

This clone was picked up a small number of times. The chain employs TRBV7-3 and TRBJ1-1, with D possibly being TRBD1 (5 bases). The CDR3 is 15 amino acids. Deletions cut 5 bases from V and 4 bases from J, with 17 bases between. The germline V gene encodes CDR1 SGHTA and CDR2 FQGTGA. The CDR3 loop is CASSPRGGGGTEAFF. CDR3 DNA: TGTGCCAGCAGCCCTCGGGGGGGAGGTGGCACTGAAGCTTTCTTT.

The V and J genes are TRBV28 and TRBJ1-4, with 9 nucleotides matching TRBD1. With 5 bases clipped from V and 7 bases from J, the junction kept 8 bases outside the gene matches. CDR1 is MDHEN and CDR2 is SYDVKM in the germline V gene. The CDR3 spans 15 residues. Here the CDR3 DNA reads TGTGCCAGCAGTCCCCCGGGGACAGGGAGTGAAAAACTGTTTTTT. This encodes CASSPPGTGSEKLFF. The whole variable domain, filled in from reference TRBV28 and TRBJ1-4, reads DVKVTQSSRYLVKRTGEKVFLECVQDMDHENMFWYRQDPGLGLRLIYFSYDVKMKEKGDIPEGYSVSREKKERFSLILESASTNQTSMYLCASSPPGTGSEKLFFGSGTQLSVL.

This chain links TRBV6-6 with TRBJ1-5, with TRBD1 as a possible D gene (5 bases). This CDR3 contains 15 residues. Trimming left V 5 bases short and J 3 bases short, with 14 bases between. The germline V gene has CDR1 MNHNY and CDR2 SVGAGI (reference sequence). CDR3 protein: CASSRRDGSNQPQHF. CDR3 bases: TGTGCCAGCAGTCGTCGGGACGGATCCAATCAGCCCCAGCATTTT.